The next 24 T cell receptor beta chains were all read from a single sample in a study of blood T cell repertoires in COVID-19. TCRdb keeps only in-frame clones here, not all; method: immunoSEQ multiplex PCR. This sample has around 370,000 clones; roughly 90% occur once, and the top ten carry around 7.9%. What was sequenced was peripheral blood. The source is a woman in her 70s with COVID-19, enrolled during active disease.

The V call is TRBV9, the J call TRBJ2-3, with 10 bases fitting TRBD2. The CDR3 loop spans 16 amino acids. The V segment lost 3 bases and the J segment 4 bases; nucleotides outside the gene matches: 8. Germline V lookup: CDR1 SGDLS, CDR2 YYNGEE. The chain's CDR3 is CASSASGGAAADTQYF. CDR3 nucleotides: TGTGCCAGCAGCGCGAGCGGGGGGGCCGCGGCAGATACGCAGTATTTT.

The chain is built from TRBV5-1 and TRBJ2-5; 8 positions match TRBD1. The CDR3 is 14 residues long. CDR1 and CDR2 (germline): SGHRS, YFSETQ. V lost 3 bases, J lost 7 bases, and 8 bases stayed unmatched. CDR3 sequence reads: CASSSGQASGTQYF. CDR3 coding DNA: TGCGCCAGCAGCTCGGGACAGGCCTCTGGGACCCAGTACTTC. The entire variable domain, with the rest obtained from reference TRBV5-1 and TRBJ2-5, is as follows: KAGVTQTPRYLIKTRGQQVTLSCSPISGHRSVSWYQQTPGQGLQFLFEYFSETQRNKGNFPGRFSGRQFSNSRSEMNVSTLELGDSALYLCASSSGQASGTQYFGPGTRLLVL.

The chain is built from TRBV10-3 and TRBJ1-4; D may be TRBD1 (6 bases). There are 16 residues in the CDR3. V lost 3 bases, J lost 4 bases, and 15 bases lay in between. Germline V CDR1 and CDR2: ENHRY, SYGVKD. The CDR3 sequence is CAISDQRQDHNEKLFF. The DNA of the CDR3 is TGTGCCATCAGTGATCAGAGACAGGACCATAATGAAAAACTGTTTTTT.

The V and J genes are TRBV28 and TRBJ1-1, with 7 bases identical to TRBD1. The CDR3 has 14 amino acids. V was clipped by 5 bases and J by 7 bases; unmatched bases: 10. From germline, CDR1 is MDHEN and CDR2 SYDVKM. The CDR3 DNA reads TGTGCCAGCAGTCCCCCGGGACAGAGGGTTGAAGCTTTCTTT. This codes for CASSPPGQRVEAFF. Full variable domain (outside the CDR3, taken from reference TRBV28 and TRBJ1-1): DVKVTQSSRYLVKRTGEKVFLECVQDMDHENMFWYRQDPGLGLRLIYFSYDVKMKEKGDIPEGYSVSREKKERFSLILESASTNQTSMYLCASSPPGQRVEAFFGQGTRLTVV.

V is TRBV4-3 and J is TRBJ2-6; 7 positions match TRBD1. This CDR3 has 19 amino acids. The V segment lost 3 bases and the J segment 0 bases; nucleotides outside the gene matches: 11. Germline V gene data show CDR1 as LGHNA and CDR2 as YSLEER. This chain's CDR3 is CASSQSRGQINSGANVLTF. CDR3 nucleotides: TGCGCCAGCAGCCAGTCGAGGGGACAGATTAACTCTGGGGCCAACGTCCTGACTTTC.

This chain uses TRBV12-3 or TRBV12-4 with TRBJ1-4; TRBD1 might be the D (6 bases). Trimming removed 6 bases at V and 7 bases at J, with 12 bases between. This CDR3 is 13 amino acids long. CDR3 sequence (DNA): TGTGCCAGCAGGACAGGTTTGTCTGAAAAACTGTTTTTT. Protein product: CASRTGLSEKLFF.

The rearrangement uses TRBV6-5 and TRBJ2-7; maybe TRBD1 (6 bases). The V gene lost 5 bases and the J gene lost 0 bases, with 11 bases spanning the gap. Germline lookup yields CDR1 MNHEY and CDR2 SVGAGI. The CDR3 contains 14 residues. This CDR3 reads CASSRTTGSYEQYF. CDR3 DNA: TGTGCCAGCAGTAGAACGACAGGCTCCTACGAGCAGTACTTC.

The genes are TRBV7-9 and TRBJ1-1; 7 bases line up with TRBD1. Unmatched junction bases numbered 8, after V lost 4 bases and J lost 12 bases. The CDR3 consists of 12 residues. Germline lookup yields CDR1 SEHNR and CDR2 FQNEAQ (reference sequence). CDR3 nucleotides: TGTGCCAGCAGCTGGAGCACAGGGGAAACTTTCTTT. Translated: CASSWSTGETFF. Full variable domain (rest looked up from reference TRBV7-9 and TRBJ1-1): DTGVSQNPRHKITKRGQNVTFRCDPISEHNRLYWYRQTLGQGPEFLTYFQNEAQLEKSRLLSDRFSAERPKGSFSTLEIQRTEQGDSAMYLCASSWSTGETFFGQGTRLTVV.

This clone was found once. This chain joins TRBV7-2 and TRBJ1-1; the D gene is possibly TRBD1 (6 bases). Germline V gene data show CDR1 as SGHTA and CDR2 as FQGNSA. Trimming left V 1 base short and J 0 bases short, with 12 bases between. The CDR3 contains 16 residues. CDR3 bases: TGTGCCAGCAGCTTAGAATTTCAGGGGCTGAACACTGAAGCTTTCTTT. Amino acids: CASSLEFQGLNTEAFF.

This clone showed up just a few times. DNA for the CDR3: TGCGCCAGCAGTACAGGGGGCAATTCCTACGAGCAGTACTTC. Amino acids: CASSTGGNSYEQYF. The rearrangement joins TRBV10-1 to TRBJ2-7; 9 bases are shared with TRBD1. Trimming at V came to 5 bases and at J to 1 base, leaving 3 bases not matched to a gene. The CDR3 covers 14 residues. Germline lookup yields CDR1 WNHNN and CDR2 SYGVQD (reference sequence).

The chain recombines TRBV28 with TRBJ2-7; D is possibly TRBD1 (6 bases). V shed 10 bases and J shed 6 bases, with 16 bases lying between them. CDR3 length equals 12 residues. Germline loops: CDR1 MDHEN, CDR2 SYDVKM. The CDR3 sequence: CATQTGSVEQYF. CDR3 DNA sequence: TGTGCCACGCAAACAGGGTCGGTCGAGCAGTACTTC.

The V gene is TRBV6-6, the J gene TRBJ1-1; 7 bases align to TRBD1. Germline loops: CDR1 MNHNY, CDR2 SVGAGI (reference sequence). The CDR3 sequence is 13 residues long. V lost 5 bases and J lost 2; bases outside the gene matches: 2. CDR3 amino acids: CASSPGGNTEAFF. CDR3 sequence (DNA): TGTGCCAGCAGTCCAGGGGGTAACACTGAAGCTTTCTTT.

The rearrangement links TRBV2 to TRBJ1-6; a possible D gene is TRBD1 (5 bases). The V gene's germline CDR1 is SNHLY and CDR2 FYNNEI. There are 14 residues in the CDR3. V was shortened by 7 bases and J by 7 bases, with 14 bases between the two germline ends. The chain's CDR3 is CASTLGDHNSPLHF. The CDR3 region has the DNA TGTGCCAGCACGTTAGGGGATCACAATTCACCCCTCCACTTT.

The chain uses TRBV19 and TRBJ1-1; 8 nucleotides line up with TRBD1. V trimming: 9 bases; J trimming: 10 bases; junction bases outside the gene matches: 7. CDR1 is LNHDA and CDR2 is SQIVND in the germline V gene (reference sequence). The CDR3 has 11 amino acids. In DNA form, the CDR3 reads TGTGCCAGCGAGGACAGGGAGGCAGCTTTCTTT. The encoded protein is CASEDREAAFF.

The chain couples TRBV4-2 to TRBJ1-3, with TRBD1 matching over 10 bases. The trim removed 4 bases at V and 4 bases at J, leaving 10 bases unmatched. The CDR3 consists of 17 residues. Germline loops: CDR1 LGHNA, CDR2 YNFKEQ. As DNA, the CDR3 is TGTGCCAGCAGCCTAACTCCGGGACAGGGGACCGGAAACACCATATATTTT. This translates into CASSLTPGQGTGNTIYF.

The chain recombines TRBV6-2 or TRBV6-3 with TRBJ2-5; 7 bases are a match to TRBD2. J was trimmed by 2 bases and V by 5 bases; bases with no gene match: 8. The V gene's germline CDR1 is MNHEY and CDR2 SVGEGT. This CDR3 has 15 residues. In nucleotides, the CDR3 is TGTGCCAGCAGTCCACGCCTAGCGGCTCAAGAGACCCAGTACTTC. It is translated as CASSPRLAAQETQYF.

This sequence joins TRBV7-2 and TRBJ2-7; maybe TRBD1 (6 bases). V was clipped by 1 base and J by 1 base, with 11 bases between them. Germline loops: CDR1 SGHTA, CDR2 FQGNSA. This CDR3 region has 15 residues. CDR3 loop: CASSLEPRGSYEQYF. The CDR3 DNA is TGTGCCAGCAGCTTAGAGCCCAGGGGTTCCTACGAGCAGTACTTC.

V usage is TRBV2 and J usage is TRBJ2-2; the match to TRBD1 covers 8 bases. Germline CDR1 reads SNHLY; CDR2 reads FYNNEI. The CDR3 has 16 residues. Losses at the gene ends were 3 bases for V and 7 bases for J; bases not matched to a gene: 10. DNA of the CDR3: TGTGCCAGCAGTGAGGGCAGGGGGCTCAGAAGCGGGGAGCTGTTTTTT. It encodes CASSEGRGLRSGELFF.

The V and J genes are TRBV7-9 and TRBJ2-3, with 11 positions matching TRBD2. CDR1 is SEHNR and CDR2 is FQNEAQ in the germline V gene (reference sequence). The CDR3 length is 16 residues. V trimming: 5 bases; J trimming: 3 bases; junction bases outside the gene matches: 7. CDR3 sequence (DNA): TGTGCCAGCAGCACCGTACTAGCGGGGGCAACAGATACGCAGTATTTT. This translates into CASSTVLAGATDTQYF.

In this sample, this clone turned up a few times. The chain is built from TRBV10-3 and TRBJ1-1, with a possible D match to TRBD1 (5 bases). Germline assignment: CDR1 ENHRY and CDR2 SYGVKD. The CDR3 is made up of 13 amino acids. Trimming left V 8 bases short and J 2 bases short, with 12 bases between. CDR3 nucleotides: TGTGCCATCTGCCGGGGGATCAACACTGAAGCTTTCTTT. As protein: CAICRGINTEAFF.

The chain links TRBV6-1 to TRBJ2-7; the match to TRBD1 covers 8 bases. This CDR3 is built from 16 residues. The germline gives CDR1 MNHNS, CDR2 SASEGT. Trimming took 4 bases from V and 2 from J; bases not matched to a gene: 10. The CDR3 nucleotides are TGTGCCAGCAGTGCCCCGGACAGGGAGAGGACCTACGAGCAGTACTTC. Its protein product is CASSAPDRERTYEQYF.

This chain joins TRBV29-1 and TRBJ1-2; tentatively, D is TRBD1 (6 bases). This CDR3 contains 15 residues. CDR1 is SQVTM and CDR2 is ANQGSEA in the germline V gene. The ends were cut back, 4 bases at V and 6 bases at J, with 21 bases in the middle. The CDR3 protein is CSVGTASSPLDGYTF. DNA for the CDR3: TGCAGCGTTGGGACAGCCTCTTCCCCGCTGGATGGCTACACCTTC.

The gene calls are TRBV28 and TRBJ1-6, with 10 bases aligning to TRBD1. The CDR3 is 14 amino acids. V shed 6 bases and J 4 bases; nucleotides not matched to a gene: 0. In germline, CDR1 is MDHEN, CDR2 SYDVKM. CDR3: CASRDRGYNSPLHF. CDR3 sequence (DNA): TGTGCCAGCAGGGACAGGGGGTATAATTCACCCCTCCACTTT.

This chain connects TRBV7-6 to TRBJ1-3; D is unclear. Germline CDR1 is SGHVS and CDR2 is FNYEAQ. Trimming took off 5 bases at V and 2 bases at J, with 10 bases between the two ends. This CDR3 is built from 14 residues. In DNA form, the CDR3 reads TGTGCCAGCAGCCCAGACGGAGCTGGAAACACCATATATTTT. This translates into CASSPDGAGNTIYF.